A selection of T cell receptor beta chains follows, all from one sample in a study of T cell responses to AZD1222 COVID-19 vaccine. Sequenced by immunoSEQ multiplex PCR; TCRdb stores in-frame clones only, minus some. The table lists around 91,000 clones, about 88% of them singletons. Specimen: peripheral blood, collected on day 0 of AZD1222 vaccination. These TCRs come from an adult in good health. Both conserved end residues are part of each CDR3. The D gene is left open where the match is weak. Not every row has a clone size; where given, it reads once, few, many or a size class.

v_gene: TRBV2
abundance: .
j_gene: TRBJ2-7
d_gene: TRBD1
CDR3nt: TGTGCCAGCAGGGGCAGGGGGTCCTACGAGCAGTACTTC
CDR3aa: CASRGRGSYEQYF

v_gene: TRBV28
abundance: .
j_gene: TRBJ1-5
d_gene: .
CDR3nt: TGTGCCAGCGGGGACGACGGATTCCCTGGCCCCCAGCATTTT
CDR3aa: CASGDDGFPGPQHF

v_gene: TRBV19
abundance: .
j_gene: TRBJ1-5
d_gene: .
CDR3nt: TGTGCCAGTACCAATCGCAGGGTATGGGGTCAGCCCCAGCATTTT
CDR3aa: CASTNRRVWGQPQHF

v_gene: TRBV10-2
abundance: few
j_gene: TRBJ2-7
d_gene: .
CDR3nt: TGCGCCAGCAGCTCCGACTGGGGGAGCTCCTACGAGCAGTACTTC
CDR3aa: CASSSDWGSSYEQYF

v_gene: TRBV19
abundance: .
j_gene: TRBJ2-1
d_gene: TRBD2
CDR3nt: TGTGCCAGTAGTCTAGGACTAGCGGGAGCGTGGTACAATGAGCAGTTCTTC
CDR3aa: CASSLGLAGAWYNEQFF

v_gene: TRBV6-5
abundance: .
j_gene: TRBJ1-2
d_gene: .
CDR3nt: TGTGCCAGCGGAGAGGCGGCAGGGTATAACTATGGCTACACCTTC
CDR3aa: CASGEAAGYNYGYTF

v_gene: TRBV28
abundance: once
j_gene: TRBJ1-1
d_gene: TRBD1
CDR3nt: TGTGCCAGCAGTGTTACAGGGGGCAACACTGAAGCTTTCTTT
CDR3aa: CASSVTGGNTEAFF

v_gene: TRBV27
abundance: few
j_gene: TRBJ2-7
d_gene: TRBD1
CDR3nt: TGTGCCAGCAGCCCCCGACAGGGGAAATCCTACGAGCAGTACTTC
CDR3aa: CASSPRQGKSYEQYF

v_gene: TRBV19
abundance: .
j_gene: TRBJ1-2
d_gene: TRBD1
CDR3nt: TGTGCCAGTAGTATAGGACGCGGACAGGTCTATGGCTACACCTTC
CDR3aa: CASSIGRGQVYGYTF

v_gene: TRBV3-1/TRBV3-2
abundance: .
j_gene: TRBJ1-1
d_gene: TRBD1
CDR3nt: TGTGCCAGCAGCCGATCACAGGGGTACACTGAAGCTTTCTTT
CDR3aa: CASSRSQGYTEAFF

v_gene: TRBV19
abundance: once
j_gene: TRBJ1-5
d_gene: .
CDR3nt: TGTGCCAGTACCAAGGGGGTAAGTCAGCCCCAGCATTTT
CDR3aa: CASTKGVSQPQHF

v_gene: TRBV28
abundance: .
j_gene: TRBJ1-5
d_gene: TRBD1
CDR3nt: TGTGCCAGCAGTCCCAACCCCGGGACAGGGGGCAATCAGCCCCAGCATTTT
CDR3aa: CASSPNPGTGGNQPQHF

v_gene: TRBV9
abundance: few
j_gene: TRBJ1-3
d_gene: .
CDR3nt: TGTGCCAGCAACCGATTGGGGAACTCTGGAAACACCATATATTTT
CDR3aa: CASNRLGNSGNTIYF

v_gene: TRBV5-1
abundance: once
j_gene: TRBJ1-1
d_gene: TRBD1
CDR3nt: TGCGCCAGCAGCGGACAGGCCATGAACACTGAAGCTTTCTTT
CDR3aa: CASSGQAMNTEAFF

v_gene: TRBV11-1
abundance: .
j_gene: TRBJ2-3
d_gene: .
CDR3nt: TGTGCCAGCAGCTTTGAGGCCCTCACAGATACGCAGTATTTT
CDR3aa: CASSFEALTDTQYF

v_gene: TRBV6-2/TRBV6-3
abundance: .
j_gene: TRBJ1-1
d_gene: .
CDR3nt: TGTGCCAGCAGTTACTGGCAGGGCTCGTCTGAAGCTTTCTTT
CDR3aa: CASSYWQGSSEAFF

v_gene: TRBV5-1
abundance: .
j_gene: TRBJ2-1
d_gene: TRBD2
CDR3nt: TGCGCCAGCACCCCGGAGGGGGTGACCGGGACTAGCGGTTACAATGAGCAGTTCTTC
CDR3aa: CASTPEGVTGTSGYNEQFF

v_gene: TRBV11-1
abundance: .
j_gene: TRBJ2-1
d_gene: TRBD1
CDR3nt: TGTGCCAGCAGCGTGACAGGGGGCTTTGACAATGAGCAGTTCTTC
CDR3aa: CASSVTGGFDNEQFF

v_gene: TRBV9
abundance: .
j_gene: TRBJ2-1
d_gene: .
CDR3nt: TGTGCCAGCACCCGGGGAACAGCCTCCTACAATGAGCAGTTCTTC
CDR3aa: CASTRGTASYNEQFF

v_gene: TRBV7-2
abundance: .
j_gene: TRBJ1-2
d_gene: .
CDR3nt: TGTGCCAGCAGCTTAGGATGGGGGCCTAACTATGGCTACACCTTC
CDR3aa: CASSLGWGPNYGYTF

v_gene: TRBV5-6
abundance: few
j_gene: TRBJ2-1
d_gene: .
CDR3nt: TGTGCCAGCAGCTCCGAATGGGGGAATGAGCAGTTCTTC
CDR3aa: CASSSEWGNEQFF

v_gene: TRBV7-2
abundance: once
j_gene: TRBJ2-5
d_gene: TRBD2
CDR3nt: TGTGCCAGCAGCTCGGGACTAGCGGAGACCCAGTACTTC
CDR3aa: CASSSGLAETQYF

v_gene: TRBV6-2/TRBV6-3
abundance: .
j_gene: TRBJ2-5
d_gene: TRBD2
CDR3nt: TGTGCCAGCAGTTACGCCGCTAGCGGGGGGGAGACCCAGTACTTC
CDR3aa: CASSYAASGGETQYF

v_gene: TRBV7-9
abundance: .
j_gene: TRBJ1-1
d_gene: .
CDR3nt: TGTGCCAGCAGCCAAAGACAGCTGAACACTGAAGCTTTCTTT
CDR3aa: CASSQRQLNTEAFF

v_gene: TRBV15
abundance: .
j_gene: TRBJ1-6
d_gene: .
CDR3nt: TGTGCCACCAGCAGAGGGGGTCAGGATTCACCCCTCCACTTT
CDR3aa: CATSRGGQDSPLHF

v_gene: TRBV6-5
abundance: .
j_gene: TRBJ1-1
d_gene: .
CDR3nt: TGTGCCAGCAGCTCCGGCGGGAACACTGAAGCTTTCTTT
CDR3aa: CASSSGGNTEAFF

v_gene: TRBV7-3
abundance: .
j_gene: TRBJ2-5
d_gene: .
CDR3nt: TGTGCCAGCAGCGAGGGTTTCGGCGAGACCCAGTACTTC
CDR3aa: CASSEGFGETQYF

v_gene: TRBV6-6
abundance: .
j_gene: TRBJ2-2
d_gene: TRBD2
CDR3nt: TGTGCCAGCAGTCCTCTAGCGGGGGGGCCCCTTAGAAGGTCCGGGGAGCTGTTTTTT
CDR3aa: CASSPLAGGPLRRSGELFF